Each of the 32 T cell receptor beta chains below was sequenced from the same sample in a study of shared clonotypes between healthy human individuals. Sequencing was performed with immunoSEQ multiplex PCR; in TCRdb, only in-frame clones are kept and a portion is missing. The sample has millions of clones, roughly 95% seen once. Sequencing was performed on naive CD4+ T cells sorted from blood. Noted subset: CD45RA+ positively selected. All receptors come from a man in his late teens or twenties in good health.

J is TRBJ2-7 and V is TRBV2; 8 bases line up with TRBD1. This CDR3 contains 14 residues. J lost 5 bases, V lost 3 bases, and 6 bases had no gene match. Germline V gives CDR1 SNHLY, CDR2 FYNNEI. This chain's CDR3 is CASSDPRGLNEQYF. The CDR3, as DNA: TGTGCCAGCAGTGACCCCAGGGGGCTTAACGAGCAGTACTTC.

The chain employs TRBV10-1 and TRBJ2-7, with TRBD1 matching 7 bases. The V and J ends lost 3 bases and 2 bases, in that order; junction bases with no gene match: 7. Germline lookup yields CDR1 WNHNN and CDR2 SYGVQD (reference sequence). There are 15 residues in the CDR3. CDR3 sequence (DNA): TGCGCCAGCAGTGAAGGAGCAGGGGGTACCTACGAGCAGTACTTC. This encodes CASSEGAGGTYEQYF.

This chain connects TRBV13 to TRBJ2-7; no definite D call. The CDR3 contains 13 residues. CDR1 and CDR2 (germline): PRHDT, FYEKMQ (reference sequence). The V end was cut by 0 bases, the J end by 1 base, with 4 bases between. The CDR3 nucleotides read TGTGCCAGCAGCTTAGGAGGATCCTACGAGCAGTACTTC. Protein sequence: CASSLGGSYEQYF.

The V and J genes are TRBV5-6 and TRBJ1-5, with 8 bases identical to TRBD1. Looked up from germline, CDR1 is SGHDT and CDR2 is YYEEEE. V shed 4 bases, J shed 7 bases, and the junction held 10 bases outside the gene matches. The CDR3 is 15 residues long. CDR3 bases: TGTGCCAGCAGCAGAAGACAGGGGACGGGACAGCCCCAGCATTTT. Protein product: CASSRRQGTGQPQHF. The full variable domain, rest sourced from reference TRBV5-6 and TRBJ1-5, is DAGVTQSPTHLIKTRGQQVTLRCSPKSGHDTVSWYQQALGQGPQFIFQYYEEEERQRGNFPDRFSGHQFPNYSSELNVNALLLGDSALYLCASSRRQGTGQPQHFGDGTRLSIL.

The chain joins TRBV7-9 to TRBJ2-5, with unresolved D. The CDR3 is 16 residues long. The germline V and J ends were trimmed by 1 base and 2 bases, with 14 bases remaining between them. Germline CDR1 is SEHNR and CDR2 is FQNEAQ (reference sequence). For the CDR3, the DNA is TGTGCCAGCAGCTTAGACGGAAGACTGCAGCAAGAGACCCAGTACTTC. Translation: CASSLDGRLQQETQYF.

Of note for this clone: Different DNA sequences within this sample yield the same CDR3. The chain couples TRBV30 to TRBJ2-6; a possible D gene is TRBD1 (5 bases). The CDR3 length is 14 residues. The germline V gene has CDR1 GTSNPN and CDR2 SVGIG (reference sequence). V shed 3 bases and J shed 2 bases, with 8 bases lying between them. The DNA of the CDR3 is TGTGCCTGGAGCACAGGCGCTGGGGCCAACGTCCTGACTTTC. Amino acids: CAWSTGAGANVLTF.

The V call is TRBV6-5, the J call TRBJ1-2; a weak D match, TRBD1 (5 bases). V was shortened by 4 bases and J by 3 bases, with 12 bases between the two germline ends. This CDR3 is built from 14 residues. The V gene's germline CDR1 is MNHEY and CDR2 SVGAGI. The CDR3 loop reads CASSSGLGDYGYTF. For the CDR3, the DNA is TGTGCCAGCAGTTCAGGGCTGGGGGACTATGGCTACACCTTC.

This chain connects TRBV6-5 to TRBJ1-2, with D possibly TRBD1 on 5 matching bases. This CDR3 spans 16 amino acids. The V end lost 4 bases, the J end lost 7 bases, and 22 bases lay between the germline ends. The germline CDR1 and CDR2 sequences are MNHEY and SVGAGI. The CDR3 nucleotides are TGTGCCAGCAGTTCCTCGAGCAGGGCCCGCGGCTTTGGCTACACCTTC. Translated: CASSSSSRARGFGYTF.

The J gene is TRBJ2-1, the V gene TRBV4-3, with 10 positions matching TRBD1. CDR3 length: 14 amino acids. The ends lost 4 bases at V and 9 bases at J; junction bases unmatched: 6. The germline V gene encodes CDR1 LGHNA and CDR2 YSLEER. CDR3 nucleotides: TGCGCCAGCAGCCGTTGGACAGGGGGTGGTGAGCAGTTCTTC. Amino acids: CASSRWTGGGEQFF.

The gene calls are TRBV5-1 and TRBJ2-1, with 8 bases that match TRBD2. CDR3 length: 18 amino acids. The V segment lost 0 bases and the J segment 2 bases; nucleotides outside the gene matches: 10. Germline CDR1 reads SGHRS; CDR2 reads YFSETQ. In DNA form, the CDR3 reads TGCGCCAGCAGCTTGGATCGTCTAGCGGGCCTAACCTACAATGAGCAGTTCTTC. The encoded protein is CASSLDRLAGLTYNEQFF.

The chain uses TRBV18 and TRBJ1-5; a weak D match, TRBD1 (6 bases). Germline CDR1 KGHSH, CDR2 LQKENI. The ends were cut back, 3 bases at V and 7 bases at J, with 10 bases in the middle. CDR3 length: 13 amino acids. CDR3 protein: CASSPDSMQPQHF. CDR3 sequence (DNA): TGTGCCAGCTCACCGGACAGTATGCAGCCCCAGCATTTT.

The chain couples TRBV30 to TRBJ2-3, with 8 nucleotides matching TRBD1. The CDR3 runs 13 residues. Germline V lookup: CDR1 GTSNPN, CDR2 SVGIG (reference sequence). The ends lost 3 bases at V and 15 bases at J; junction bases unmatched: 14. CDR3 residues: CAWSPLPGQGQYF. The CDR3 DNA sequence: TGTGCCTGGAGCCCTTTGCCAGGACAGGGTCAATATTTT.

The chain recombines TRBV18 with TRBJ2-6; D call uncertain. The length of the CDR3 is 16 residues. The V gene lost 3 bases and the J gene lost 2 bases, with 11 bases spanning the gap. Germline V gene sequence: CDR1 KGHSH, CDR2 LQKENI. The CDR3 DNA reads TGTGCCAGCTCACCTTCAGTGGACGCTGGGGCCAACGTCCTGACTTTC. Protein product: CASSPSVDAGANVLTF.

V gene TRBV5-1 combines with J gene TRBJ2-1, with TRBD1 identical over 7 bases. This CDR3 is 14 amino acids long. Germline lookup yields CDR1 SGHRS and CDR2 YFSETQ. V lost 4 bases to trimming and J lost 4 bases; unmatched junction nucleotides: 5. The CDR3 DNA reads as TGCGCCAGCAGCGCCGACAGGGTATACAATGAGCAGTTCTTC. This gives the protein CASSADRVYNEQFF.

V and J are TRBV6-5 and TRBJ1-2; D is ambiguous. The CDR3 is 11 residues long. Germline V gives CDR1 MNHEY, CDR2 SVGAGI. V was cut by 7 bases and J by 7 bases, with 10 bases left in between. This CDR3 is CASMGSRGYTF. In DNA, the CDR3 is TGTGCCAGCATGGGGTCTCGTGGCTACACCTTC.

V and J are TRBV7-3 and TRBJ2-3, with a weak D call TRBD2 (5 bases). Germline V gene data show CDR1 as SGHTA and CDR2 as FQGTGA. V was trimmed by 0 bases and J by 5 bases, leaving 9 bases between them. CDR3 size: 14 residues. CDR3 sequence (DNA): TGTGCCAGCAGCTTAACGGCGGGTCGAGATACGCAGTATTTT. It yields the protein CASSLTAGRDTQYF.

This clone was seen only a few times. The chain joins TRBV19 to TRBJ2-4; TRBD2 agrees at 7 bases. V was pared by 4 bases and J by 9 bases, with 9 bases of the junction left unmatched. The CDR3 has 14 amino acids. CDR1 and CDR2 from the germline V gene are LNHDA and SQIVND (reference sequence). CDR3 region: CASSTREGLGIQYF. In DNA form, the CDR3 reads TGTGCCAGTAGTACGAGGGAGGGCCTCGGCATTCAGTACTTC.

This sequence joins TRBV5-1 and TRBJ1-2; TRBD1 might be the D (5 bases). This CDR3 region has 15 residues. Trimming left V 3 bases short and J 3 bases short, with 15 bases between. The germline V gene has CDR1 SGHRS and CDR2 YFSETQ. The CDR3 sequence is CASSSRQPPYYGYTF. The CDR3 DNA is TGCGCCAGCAGCTCAAGACAGCCACCCTACTATGGCTACACCTTC.

This clone was observed a single time. CDR3 protein: CASCTVSGFKNYNEQFF. In nucleotides, the CDR3 is TGTGCCAGCTGTACGGTTAGCGGTTTTAAGAATTACAATGAGCAGTTCTTC. The chain carries TRBV7-2 and TRBJ2-1; possibly TRBD2 for D (6 bases). This CDR3 spans 17 amino acids. The V gene lost 8 bases and the J gene lost 4 bases, with 24 bases spanning the gap. Germline values: CDR1 SGHTA, CDR2 FQGNSA.

The rearrangement uses TRBV14 and TRBJ2-7; D may be TRBD2 (7 bases). The ends were cut back, 1 base at V and 6 bases at J, with 13 bases in the middle. This CDR3 is built from 14 residues. Germline CDR1 is SGHDN and CDR2 is FVKESK. CDR3 amino acids: CASSQVGGEIEQYF. The CDR3 DNA sequence: TGTGCCAGCAGCCAAGTAGGGGGGGAGATCGAGCAGTACTTC.

The chain joins TRBV7-3 to TRBJ2-3; maybe TRBD1 (6 bases). CDR1 is SGHTA, CDR2 FQGTGA, per germline. The CDR3 is 15 amino acids. V was clipped by 5 bases and J by 2 bases, with 14 bases between them. Here the CDR3 reads CASSPTGQNTDTQYF. DNA for the CDR3: TGTGCCAGCAGCCCCACGGGACAAAACACAGATACGCAGTATTTT.

The J gene is TRBJ2-1, the V gene TRBV7-9; 8 positions agree with TRBD1. This CDR3 spans 16 amino acids. With 5 bases clipped from V and 8 bases from J, the junction kept 14 bases outside the gene matches. Germline values: CDR1 SEHNR, CDR2 FQNEAQ (reference sequence). The CDR3 coding sequence is TGTGCCAGCAGCCCTCCAGACAGGGGCCGCCCGGATGAGCAGTTCTTC. It codes for CASSPPDRGRPDEQFF.

The chain uses TRBV30 and TRBJ1-2; no clear D gene. In germline, CDR1 is GTSNPN, CDR2 SVGIG (reference sequence). Trimming took 3 bases from V and 7 from J, leaving 9 bases between them. The CDR3 is 11 amino acids. The CDR3 sequence is CAWRQLGGYTF. CDR3 nucleotides: TGTGCCTGGAGACAGCTAGGTGGCTACACCTTC.

The genes are TRBV30 and TRBJ2-1; tentatively, D is TRBD1 or TRBD2 (6 bases each). The CDR3 covers 14 residues. Germline loops: CDR1 GTSNPN, CDR2 SVGIG (reference sequence). V was pared by 5 bases and J by 7 bases, with 18 bases between. CDR3 nucleotides: TGTGCCTGGGCCCCCCGGGGGCGAGGGAATGAGCAGTTCTTC. Encoded protein: CAWAPRGRGNEQFF.

V and J are TRBV19 and TRBJ1-2; TRBD1 matches at 8 bases. The CDR3 has 14 residues. After removal of 4 bases from V and 2 bases from J, the junction contained 3 bases not matched to a gene. Germline loops: CDR1 LNHDA, CDR2 SQIVND (reference sequence). The DNA of the CDR3 is TGTGCCAGTAGTACGGACAGGGCGAACTATGGCTACACCTTC. Translated, it gives CASSTDRANYGYTF.

The chain uses TRBV7-9 and TRBJ1-2; 9 bases line up with TRBD1. Germline CDR1 and CDR2: SEHNR and FQNEAQ (reference sequence). V lost 7 bases, J lost 5 bases, and 8 bases stayed unmatched. This CDR3 comprises 14 residues. The CDR3 DNA follows: TGTGCCAGCAACCCAGGACAGGGGATGTATGGCTACACCTTC. Its protein is CASNPGQGMYGYTF.

The chain joins TRBV28 to TRBJ1-3; no reliable D call. CDR1 MDHEN and CDR2 SYDVKM come from the germline V gene. V was cut by 2 bases and J by 3 bases, with 14 bases left in between. The CDR3 sequence is 16 residues long. CDR3 region: CASSLGSRTSGNTIYF. In DNA, the CDR3 is TGTGCCAGCAGTTTAGGTAGCAGGACCAGTGGAAACACCATATATTTT.

The V and J genes are TRBV18 and TRBJ1-1; tentative D call: TRBD1 (5 bases). Germline CDR1 KGHSH, CDR2 LQKENI. There are 14 residues in the CDR3. V shed 4 bases and J shed 1 base, with 10 bases lying between them. This CDR3 is CASSQGVANTEAFF. The CDR3 DNA follows: TGTGCCAGCTCACAAGGGGTGGCGAACACTGAAGCTTTCTTT.

V is TRBV7-2 and J is TRBJ2-5; the D gene could be TRBD1 or TRBD2 (5 bases each). Germline V gene sequence: CDR1 SGHTA, CDR2 FQGNSA. V was pared by 5 bases and J by 0 bases, with 10 bases between. CDR3 length equals 14 residues. The CDR3 sequence is CASSLGPYQETQYF. The CDR3 bases are TGTGCCAGCAGCCTGGGACCGTACCAAGAGACCCAGTACTTC. Using reference TRBV7-2 and TRBJ2-5 for the parts outside the CDR3, the full variable domain is GAGVSQSPSNKVTEKGKDVELRCDPISGHTALYWYRQSLGQGLEFLIYFQGNSAPDKSGLPSDRFSAERTGGSVSTLTIQRTQQEDSAVYLCASSLGPYQETQYFGPGTRLLVL.

This rearrangement joins TRBV2 to TRBJ1-3; D remains unclear. Germline V gives CDR1 SNHLY, CDR2 FYNNEI. V was pared by 2 bases and J by 5 bases, with 10 bases between. The CDR3 totals 14 residues. The CDR3 DNA follows: TGTGCCAGCAGTGAATTGCACGGGAGAAACACCATATATTTT. As protein: CASSELHGRNTIYF.

The chain is built from TRBV15 and TRBJ1-3; possibly TRBD1 for D (5 bases). The V end was cut by 5 bases, the J end by 0 bases, with 14 bases between. CDR3 length: 16 residues. CDR1 and CDR2 (germline): LNHNV, YYDKDF (reference sequence). CDR3 region: CATSDPGTSSGNTIYF. The CDR3 bases are TGTGCCACCAGCGATCCCGGGACTTCCTCTGGAAACACCATATATTTT. Based on the CDR3 plus reference TRBV15 and TRBJ1-3, the full variable domain is DAMVIQNPRYQVTQFGKPVTLSCSQTLNHNVMYWYQQKSSQAPKLLFHYYDKDFNNEADTPDNFQSRRPNTSFCFLDIRSPGLGDTAMYLCATSDPGTSSGNTIYFGEGSWLTVV.

CDR3 protein: CASRGSPIDNSPLHF. The CDR3 bases are TGTGCCTCCCGGGGGAGCCCGATAGACAACTCACCCCTCCACTTT. The rearrangement joins TRBV7-2 to TRBJ1-6, with D tentatively TRBD1 (5 bases). CDR1 and CDR2 from the germline V gene are SGHTA and FQGNSA. This CDR3 is 15 amino acids long. V lost 11 bases and J lost 10, with 24 bases in between.